There are a few counts of the clone carrying this T cell receptor beta chain. The record originates from a study of human T cells and chemical hapten exposure. Study in general: Upper-back patches of 0.01% DPC were read at 6 days.

J lost 1 base, V lost 1 base, and 0 bases had no gene match. CDR1 and CDR2 from the germline V gene are DFQATT and SNEGSKA (reference sequence). The CDR3 covers 14 residues. Specified time point: patch test 1, 2 weeks after DPC sensitization. Treatment reported: therapeutic diphenylcyclopropenone sensitization with weekly scalp DPC. TCRdb reprocessed the RACE reads via MiXCR and lists one record per CDR3 protein. The profile shows 150,000 to 200,000 distinct CDR3 sequences, approximately 20% of them singletons. The chain uses TRBV20-1 and TRBJ2-3; TRBD2 agrees at 9 bases. The starting material was whole blood, obtained in connection with sensitization to the hapten diphenylcyclopropenone (DPC). This clonotype originated in a woman between 50 and 59 years old with alopecia areata. Some clones in this sample may be carry-over from other donors' samples. The CDR3 protein is CSARGGRGTDTQYF. The DNA for the CDR3 is TGCAGTGCTAGAGGCGGGAGGGGCACAGATACGCAGTATTTT.